This T cell receptor beta chain was found in a study of cytomegalovirus exposure and HLA in healthy donors. Findings and caveats of the study: Reports described diagnosis of cytomegalovirus status by the classifier as highly specific and sensitive. By a later analysis, the bulk of CMV-associated TCR beta chains appeared HLA-restricted. 87-base-pair reads could not separate some V segments, including TRBV6-2 and TRBV6-3. The authors later linked a missense DCLRE1C variant to TCR beta V- and J-gene trimming.

Remarks on this clone: The target antigen is unknown.

With 60 Vbeta and 13 Jbeta primers, the PCR was carried out. Using immunoSEQ multiplex PCR, the repertoire was profiled, and TCRdb retains in-frame clones only, with some absent. Among more than 110,000 clones, about 85% were seen once, and the ten largest hold 3% to 3.5%. The germline V and J ends were trimmed by 2 bases and 0 bases, with 2 bases remaining between them. The CDR3 is 12 residues long. Germline assignment: CDR1 SQVTM and CDR2 ANQGSEA. This receptor was obtained from a female donor in good health and CMV-seronegative. The specimen sequenced was PBMCs. V usage is TRBV29-1 and J usage is TRBJ2-4; D is uncertain. As DNA, the CDR3 is TGCAGCGTTGAACTAGCCAAAAACATTCAGTACTTC. This encodes CSVELAKNIQYF. The full variable domain, with the rest looked up from reference TRBV29-1 and TRBJ2-4, is SAVISQKPSRDICQRGTSLTIQCQVDSQVTMMFWYRQQPGQSLTLIATANQGSEATYESGFVIDKFPISRPNLTFSTLTVSNMSPEDSSIYLCSVELAKNIQYFGAGTRLSVL.